The 12 T cell receptor beta chains below come from one sample, sequenced in a study of blood T cell repertoires in COVID-19. This table comes from immunoSEQ multiplex PCR, and its TCRdb copy is limited to in-frame clones, with some not included. The sample has about 400,000 clones, around 90% seen once. Material: PBMCs or T cells enriched from blood (not recorded which). All receptors come from a woman aged 40-49 years with acute COVID-19.

The chain links TRBV7-9 to TRBJ1-3, with TRBD1 identical over 7 bases. Germline lookup yields CDR1 SEHNR and CDR2 FQNEAQ (reference sequence). This CDR3 has 15 residues. V lost 3 bases, J lost 0 bases, and 2 bases stayed unmatched. The CDR3 DNA sequence: TGTGCCAGCAGCTTCTCAGGGGGCTCTGGAAACACCATATATTTT. It encodes CASSFSGGSGNTIYF.

The gene calls are TRBV2 and TRBJ1-2, with a possible D match to TRBD1 (6 bases). V lost 7 bases and J 3 bases, leaving 12 bases between the germline ends. The germline V gene encodes CDR1 SNHLY and CDR2 FYNNEI. There are 13 residues in the CDR3. The CDR3 reads CASTRDTDYGYTF. The CDR3 DNA sequence: TGTGCCAGCACCAGGGACACGGACTATGGCTACACCTTC.

This rearrangement joins TRBV6-5 to TRBJ1-5; 9 bases fit TRBD1. Germline loops: CDR1 MNHEY, CDR2 SVGAGI. This CDR3 has 16 amino acids. Trimming removed 2 bases from V and 4 bases from J; junction bases left unmatched: 6. CDR3 nucleotide sequence: TGTGCCAGCAGTTACCGGGACAGGGTAGGGAATCAGCCCCAGCATTTT. The encoded protein is CASSYRDRVGNQPQHF.

This chain uses TRBV10-3 with TRBJ2-5; TRBD2 matches 8 bases. This CDR3 comprises 17 residues. V lost 3 bases, J lost 4 bases, and 13 bases stayed unmatched. Per germline, CDR1 ENHRY and CDR2 SYGVKD. The CDR3 DNA reads TGTGCCATCAGTGATTCATCCCTGGCGGGGGGATCAGAGACCCAGTACTTC. This codes for CAISDSSLAGGSETQYF.

The gene calls are TRBV6-1 and TRBJ1-2; D gene ambiguous. The CDR3 has 15 residues. Looked up from germline, CDR1 is MNHNS and CDR2 is SASEGT. V was clipped by 0 bases and J by 3 bases, with 11 bases between them. The CDR3 DNA reads TGTGCCAGCAGTGAAGCGGTCTACTCCTACTATGGCTACACCTTC. Its protein product is CASSEAVYSYYGYTF.

The rearrangement joins TRBV6-1 to TRBJ1-2; 11 bases line up with TRBD1. The V gene end was trimmed by 2 bases and the J gene end by 2 bases; junction bases not matched to a gene: 4. The CDR3 sequence is 16 residues long. From germline, CDR1 is MNHNS and CDR2 SASEGT. In DNA form, the CDR3 reads TGTGCCAGCAGTGAATGGGACAGGGGGTTAAACTATGGCTACACCTTC. Protein product: CASSEWDRGLNYGYTF.

The table lists this clone with a few counts. The chain couples TRBV5-1 to TRBJ1-4; possible D gene TRBD1, 6 bases. The germline gives CDR1 SGHRS, CDR2 YFSETQ. Trimming took off 8 bases at V and 2 bases at J, with 13 bases between the two ends. The CDR3 loop spans 14 amino acids. The CDR3: CASKAGGTNEKLFF. The CDR3 DNA follows: TGCGCCAGTAAGGCTGGGGGCACTAATGAAAAACTGTTTTTT.

V and J are TRBV18 and TRBJ1-5, with TRBD1 matching over 7 bases. The CDR3 spans 14 residues. The V and J ends lost 6 bases and 6 bases, in that order; junction bases with no gene match: 8. Germline V gives CDR1 KGHSH, CDR2 LQKENI. CDR3 residues: CASSSSRDSQPQHF. Here the CDR3 DNA reads TGTGCCAGCTCCTCGTCCCGGGACAGTCAGCCCCAGCATTTT. Looking up the rest from reference TRBV18 and TRBJ1-5 gives the full variable domain: NAGVMQNPRHLVRRRGQEARLRCSPMKGHSHVYWYRQLPEEGLKFMVYLQKENIIDESGMPKERFSAEFPKEGPSILRIQQVVRGDSAAYFCASSSSRDSQPQHFGDGTRLSIL.

The chain uses TRBV9 and TRBJ1-2; D may be TRBD1 (5 bases). The CDR3 has 14 residues. Trimming took 0 bases from V and 8 from J, leaving 14 bases between them. Germline CDR1 and CDR2: SGDLS and YYNGEE. CDR3 region: CASSVATGEGGYTF. For the CDR3, the DNA is TGTGCCAGCAGCGTAGCTACGGGGGAAGGGGGCTACACCTTC. The whole variable domain, filled in from reference TRBV9 and TRBJ1-2, reads DSGVTQTPKHLITATGQRVTLRCSPRSGDLSVYWYQQSLDQGLQFLIQYYNGEERAKGNILERFSAQQFPDLHSELNLSSLELGDSALYFCASSVATGEGGYTFGSGTRLTVV.

The V gene is TRBV30, the J gene TRBJ1-1; no reliable D call. Trimming left V 4 bases short and J 2 bases short, with 11 bases between. The CDR3 covers 13 residues. From germline, CDR1 is GTSNPN and CDR2 SVGIG (reference sequence). CDR3 coding DNA: TGTGCCTGGATGAGTTGGGCAAACACTGAAGCTTTCTTT. Translated, it gives CAWMSWANTEAFF.

The chain couples TRBV11-3 to TRBJ1-3, with 7 bases lining up with TRBD1. With 3 bases clipped from V and 4 bases from J, the junction kept 6 bases outside the gene matches. Germline lookup yields CDR1 SGHNT and CDR2 YENEEA. This CDR3 has 15 amino acids. CDR3 amino acids: CASSLRTGSGNTIYF. CDR3 bases: TGTGCCAGCAGCTTGAGGACAGGTTCAGGAAACACCATATATTTT.

This chain joins TRBV5-4 and TRBJ2-1; 13 bases are shared with TRBD2. Losses at the gene ends were 3 bases for V and 5 bases for J; bases not matched to a gene: 11. CDR1 is SGHNT and CDR2 is YYREEE in the germline V gene (reference sequence). This CDR3 spans 18 amino acids. The CDR3 region is CASSSGLAGALKHNEQFF. The CDR3 region has the DNA TGTGCCAGCAGCTCCGGACTAGCGGGGGCCCTAAAACACAATGAGCAGTTCTTC.